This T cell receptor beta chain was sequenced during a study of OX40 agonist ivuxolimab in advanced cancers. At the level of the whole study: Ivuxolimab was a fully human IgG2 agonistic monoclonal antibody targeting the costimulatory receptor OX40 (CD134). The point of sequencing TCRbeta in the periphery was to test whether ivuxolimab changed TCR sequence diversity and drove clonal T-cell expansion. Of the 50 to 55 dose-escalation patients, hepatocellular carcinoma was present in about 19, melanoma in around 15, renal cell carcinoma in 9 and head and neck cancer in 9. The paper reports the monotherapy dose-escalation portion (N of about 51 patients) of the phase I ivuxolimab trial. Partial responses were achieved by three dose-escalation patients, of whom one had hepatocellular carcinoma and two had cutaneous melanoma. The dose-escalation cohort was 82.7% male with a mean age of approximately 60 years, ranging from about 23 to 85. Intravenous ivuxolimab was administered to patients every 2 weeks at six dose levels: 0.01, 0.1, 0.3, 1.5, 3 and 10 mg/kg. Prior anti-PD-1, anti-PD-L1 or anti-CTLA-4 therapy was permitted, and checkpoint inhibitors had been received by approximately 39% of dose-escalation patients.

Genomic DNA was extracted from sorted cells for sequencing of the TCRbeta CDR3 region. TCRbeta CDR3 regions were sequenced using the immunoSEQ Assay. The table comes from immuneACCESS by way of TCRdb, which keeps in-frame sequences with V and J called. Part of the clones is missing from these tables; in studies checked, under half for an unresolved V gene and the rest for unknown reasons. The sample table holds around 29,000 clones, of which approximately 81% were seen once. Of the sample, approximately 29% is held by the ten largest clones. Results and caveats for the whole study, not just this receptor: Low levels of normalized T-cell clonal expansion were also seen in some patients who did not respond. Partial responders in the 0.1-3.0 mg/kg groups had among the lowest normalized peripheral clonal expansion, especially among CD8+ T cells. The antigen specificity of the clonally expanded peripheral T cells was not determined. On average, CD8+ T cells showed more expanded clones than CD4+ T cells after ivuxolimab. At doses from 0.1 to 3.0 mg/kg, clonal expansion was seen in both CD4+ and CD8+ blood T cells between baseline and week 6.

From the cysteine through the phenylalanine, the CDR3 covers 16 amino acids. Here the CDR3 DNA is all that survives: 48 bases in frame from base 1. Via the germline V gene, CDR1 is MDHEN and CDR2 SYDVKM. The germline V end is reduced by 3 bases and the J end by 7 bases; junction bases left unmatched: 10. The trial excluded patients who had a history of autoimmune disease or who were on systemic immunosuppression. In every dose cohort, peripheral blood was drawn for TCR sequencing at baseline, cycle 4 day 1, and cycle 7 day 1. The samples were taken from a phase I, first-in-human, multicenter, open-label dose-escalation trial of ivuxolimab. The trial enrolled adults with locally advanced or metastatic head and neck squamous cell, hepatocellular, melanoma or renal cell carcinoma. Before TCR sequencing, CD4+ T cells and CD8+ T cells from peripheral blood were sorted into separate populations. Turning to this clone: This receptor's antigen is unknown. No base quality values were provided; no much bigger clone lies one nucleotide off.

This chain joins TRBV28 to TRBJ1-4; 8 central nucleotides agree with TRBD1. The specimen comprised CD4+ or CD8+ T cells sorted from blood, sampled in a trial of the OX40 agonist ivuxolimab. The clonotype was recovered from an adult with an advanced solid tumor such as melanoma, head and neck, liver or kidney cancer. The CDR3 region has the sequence CASSFSAGGGGEKLFF. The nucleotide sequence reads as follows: TGTGCCAGCAGTTTCTCGGCAGGGGGCGGTGGTGAAAAACTGTTTTTT.